This TCR beta chain was identified in a study of T cell clones after liver transplantation. Study background: TCRbeta sequencing after a pre-transplant mixed lymphocyte reaction identified graft-donor-reactive clones, later tracked in post-transplant blood. Tolerance: complete withdrawal held at least one year, liver enzymes staying within twice normal. HCV positivity affected three of eight recipients; the rest lacked autoimmune or viral indications.

CDR1 SNHLY and CDR2 FYNNEI come from the germline V gene. The CDR3 is 13 residues long. Trimming shortened V by 3 bases and J by 7 bases, and 10 bases separated the two germline ends. Clones were sequenced by immunoSEQ multiplex PCR, and TCRdb holds only the in-frame ones, with some missing. The sample contains about 75,000 clones, 84% of which appear only once. Here the sequenced sample was CD4+ T cells from blood, taken less than 50 months after liver transplant. This chain connects TRBV2 to TRBJ1-5; D gene unclear. The clonotype was recovered from a human patient who received a liver transplant. T cells may partly derive from the graft donor. CDR3 protein: CASSDEGMQPQHF. The CDR3 DNA reads TGTGCCAGCAGTGACGAAGGGATGCAGCCCCAGCATTTT.